The next 25 T cell receptor beta chains were all read from a single sample in a study of tumor-infiltrating lymphocytes in primary liver carcinoma. Co-extraction of both nucleic acids (RNA and DNA) used roughly 20-34 mg of unsorted bulk tissue. A primer in the constant region served to generate TCR beta cDNA from approximately 500 ng of total RNA. Three nested multiplex PCR rounds of slightly modified ARM-PCR generated TCR beta libraries. In the first two PCR rounds, TRBV1-TRBV30 forward primers were paired with a C-beta reverse primer, and each round lasted roughly 10 cycles. TCRdb passed the multiplex PCR reads through MiXCR, listing each CDR3 protein once. This table has about 21,000 distinct CDR3 sequences, 75% to 80% appearing once. Sequencing was done on a sample of liver tumor tissue from sampling region 1. Regarding subset: tumor region T1, superior pole. The receptors were gathered from a woman aged 25 to 45 with primary liver carcinoma and hepatitis B virus infection.

V is TRBV5-4 and J is TRBJ2-3; 10 positions match TRBD2. Germline values: CDR1 SGHNT, CDR2 YYREEE (reference sequence). The CDR3 covers 18 residues. V gave up 5 bases and J gave up 4 bases; unmatched junction bases: 16. The CDR3 DNA reads as TGTGCCAGCAGAAACCCGGCGGCTAGCGGGAGTCGAGCAGATACGCAGTATTTT. It yields the protein CASRNPAASGSRADTQYF.

A single count supports this clonotype. In this CDR3 the conserved last residue, phenylalanine or tryptophan, is missing, so a read error is likely. The rearrangement links TRBV4-3 to TRBJ2-2; no reliable D call. The CDR3 is 12 residues long. Trimming removed 6 bases at V and 10 bases at J, with 12 bases between. CDR1 and CDR2 from the germline V gene are LGHNA and YSLEER. CDR3 coding DNA: TGCGCCAGCAGACTTGGCAACGAGGAGCTGTTTATT. Protein: CASRLGNEELFI.

As for this clonotype: An end of the junction does not agree with germline; a read error may underlie this. The chain carries TRBV6-5 and TRBJ1-6; D ambiguous. This CDR3 has 14 residues. Looked up from germline, CDR1 is MNHEY and CDR2 is SVGAGI. CDR3 nucleotides: TGTACCAGCACCAGAAGGTCGGGCGAGTCATCCCTCCACTTT. This gives the protein CTSTRRSGESSLHF.

With respect to this clonotype: The junction shows a germline mismatch at one end, possibly a read error. The chain couples TRBV11-2 to TRBJ2-2; a weak D match, TRBD2 (5 bases). This CDR3 has 15 residues. Germline lookup yields CDR1 SGHAT and CDR2 FQNNGV. CDR3 DNA sequence: TGTGCCAACAGCTTAGATCGGACTGTAACCTGGGAACTATTTTTT. It specifies CANSLDRTVTWELFF.

This clonotype came up many times. CDR3 DNA: TGTGCCAGCAGCCCTACCCCTCTAGCGGCGACCTACGAGCAGTACTTC. This sequence encodes CASSPTPLAATYEQYF. J is TRBJ2-7 and V is TRBV7-2, with 7 bases fitting TRBD2. The CDR3 covers 16 residues. The germline gives CDR1 SGHTA, CDR2 FQGNSA. V trimming: 5 bases; J trimming: 2 bases; junction bases outside the gene matches: 12.

On this clonotype: In this CDR3 the conserved last residue, phenylalanine or tryptophan, is missing, so a read error is likely. The DNA is omitted, as the CDR3 cannot be located on it reliably, and the CDR3 follows TCRdb's listing. V usage is TRBV4-1 and J usage is TRBJ2-4; TRBD1, the table's D call, was not compared with the DNA. Termini included, the CDR3 measures 16 amino acids. Germline values: CDR1 MGHRA, CDR2 YSYEKL. CDR3 loop: CGSSPEMNRDTSKLYL.

Concerning this clonotype itself: The CDR3 does not close with the conserved phenylalanine or tryptophan, likely indicating a read error. The V and J genes are TRBV11-1 and TRBJ2-7; D gene uncertain. This CDR3 has 13 residues. CDR1 SGHAT and CDR2 FQDESV come from the germline V gene (reference sequence). The CDR3 sequence: CVGSLGYLREQYL. CDR3 DNA sequence: TGTGTCGGCAGCTTAGGATATCTCCGCGAGCAGTACCTC.

V usage is TRBV13 and J usage is TRBJ2-3, with D uncertain. The V end lost 6 bases, the J end lost 5 bases, and 9 bases lay between the germline ends. This CDR3 has 12 amino acids. CDR1 is PRHDT, CDR2 FYEKMQ, per germline (reference sequence). In DNA form, the CDR3 reads TGTGCCAGCAGATCCATACGAGATACGCAGTATTTT. Translated: CASRSIRDTQYF.

About this clonotype: The junction does not match germline at one end; this may be a read error. The CDR3 here is CVSSIPGRGLANNIQYF. The CDR3 nucleotides read TGTGTCAGCTCGATCCCCGGGCGGGGCCTAGCCAATAACATACAGTACTTC. The chain employs TRBV12-3 or TRBV12-4 and TRBJ2-4; maybe TRBD2 (6 bases). This CDR3 is 17 amino acids long.

The V and J genes are TRBV11-2 and TRBJ2-7; a weak D match, TRBD2 (7 bases). The CDR3 loop spans 14 amino acids. The germline V and J ends were trimmed by 1 base and 6 bases, with 13 bases remaining between them. The V gene's germline CDR1 is SGHAT and CDR2 FQNNGV. CDR3 DNA sequence: TGTGCCAGCAGCTTAGTGGGGGGGCTTGGCGAGCAGTACTTC. This sequence encodes CASSLVGGLGEQYF.

Points on this clonotype: Without the conserved terminal phenylalanine or tryptophan, this CDR3 likely stems from a read error. This CDR3 is CASSVDRGYTEAFT. The CDR3 DNA reads as TGTGCCAGCAGTGTAGACAGGGGGTACACTGAAGCTTTCACT. This chain connects TRBV6-1 to TRBJ1-1; 9 bases match TRBD1. The CDR3 length is 14 residues. V lost 4 bases, J lost 3 bases, and 3 bases stayed unmatched. Germline CDR1 and CDR2: MNHNS and SASEGT.

Regarding this clonotype: One end of the junction does not line up with germline, which may come from a read error. J is TRBJ2-4 and V is TRBV6-7; D is possibly TRBD2 (5 bases). Being an ORF, TRBV6-7 has a function that is uncertain. The CDR3 covers 20 residues. The CDR3 reads CASSYSSAEAPARAKNIQYF. The CDR3 DNA reads as TGTGCAAGCAGTTACTCGTCAGCGGAAGCACCCGCTCGCGCCAAAAACATTCAGTACTTC.

The gene calls are TRBV19 and TRBJ1-2; D is unresolved. V was clipped by 4 bases and J by 11 bases, with 23 bases between them. Germline CDR1 and CDR2: LNHDA and SQIVND (reference sequence). This CDR3 spans 15 amino acids. The CDR3 loop is CASSRTAQANYWYTF. CDR3 DNA sequence: TGTGCCAGTAGTAGGACGGCTCAAGCTAACTATTGGTACACCTTC.

In regard to this clonotype: One end of the junction is discordant with germline, which a read error may explain. V gene TRBV5-6 combines with J gene TRBJ1-1; the D gene is possibly TRBD1 (6 bases). Germline V lookup: CDR1 SGHDT, CDR2 YYEEEE. This CDR3 has 13 residues. CDR3 nucleotide sequence: TGCGCCAGCAGCTTTTGGGTTCGCAGGGGAGCTTTCTTT. Translation: CASSFWVRRGAFF.

This clonotype was seen many times. V gene TRBV28 combines with J gene TRBJ1-2, with unresolved D. Germline CDR1 is MDHEN and CDR2 is SYDVKM. CDR3 length: 20 amino acids. The ends were cut back, 8 bases at V and 0 bases at J, with 31 bases in the middle. The CDR3, as DNA: TGTGCCAGCTCCACGGGCAGACTAGTTCCCCGTCAGCACACTAACTATGGCTACACCTTC. This encodes CASSTGRLVPRQHTNYGYTF.

This clonotype was found a few times. One end of the junction varies from germline; a read error may be responsible. This chain uses TRBV6-5 with TRBJ2-7, with D maybe TRBD1 (6 bases). Germline CDR1 is MNHEY and CDR2 is SVGAGI. The CDR3 sequence is 15 residues long. CDR3 loop: CASSYKDSSTYEQYF. CDR3 sequence (DNA): TGTGCCAGCAGTTATAAGGACAGCAGCACCTATGAGCAGTACTTC.

The CDR3 bases are TGCAGCGCATTAACATGGGAGGCAGATACGCAGTATTTT. Amino acids: CSALTWEADTQYF. The genes are TRBV29-1 and TRBJ2-3; tentatively, D is TRBD2 (6 bases). Looked up from germline, CDR1 is SQVTM and CDR2 is ANQGSEA. The CDR3 runs to 13 residues. Trimming removed 7 bases at V and 4 bases at J, with 15 bases between.

This clonotype was counted ten times or more. The chain combines TRBV11-2 with TRBJ2-7; TRBD2 agrees at 7 bases. Per the germline V gene, CDR1 is SGHAT and CDR2 is FQNNGV. With V trimmed by 0 bases and J by 11 bases, 7 bases remained unmatched. The length of the CDR3 is 13 residues. The CDR3 region has the DNA TGTGCCAGCAGCTTAGATCGTGGGGGGGTTAAGTACTTC. It is translated as CASSLDRGGVKYF.

As for this clonotype: One junction end does not reproduce the germline sequence, and a read error may be involved. The V call is TRBV11-3, the J call TRBJ2-2; TRBD1 agrees at 7 bases. CDR3 length: 17 amino acids. Per germline, CDR1 SGHNT and CDR2 YENEEA. CDR3 nucleotides: TGTGCCAGCAGCCACCGTCGACAGGGTAGGAACATCGGGGAACTGTTTTTT. Amino acids: CASSHRRQGRNIGELFF.

Notes on this clonotype: One end of the junction varies from germline; a read error may be responsible. The CDR3 region is CASSYEDSSSYDQYF. The CDR3 DNA follows: TGTGCCAGCAGTTACGAAGACAGCAGCTCCTACGACCAGTACTTC. This chain connects TRBV6-5 to TRBJ2-7; perhaps TRBD1 as D (5 bases). The germline V gene has CDR1 MNHEY and CDR2 SVGAGI. CDR3 length: 15 amino acids.

Of note for this clonotype: The junction departs from the called germline gene at one end, perhaps through a read error. The chain joins TRBV10-1 to TRBJ1-1; no clear D gene. CDR1 is WNHNN and CDR2 is SYGVQD in the germline V gene (reference sequence). The length of the CDR3 is 13 residues. The chain's CDR3 is CARSEAGRERAFF. CDR3 DNA: TGCGCCAGGAGTGAGGCAGGCAGAGAGAGGGCTTTCTTT.

A word on this clonotype: A junction boundary mismatches the germline segment, possibly from a read error. This chain uses TRBV5-4 with TRBJ2-3; the D gene is possibly TRBD1 (5 bases). The CDR3 is 17 residues long. Per germline, CDR1 SGHNT and CDR2 YYREEE (reference sequence). CDR3 in DNA: TGTGCCAGCAGCGTAGTTGGACACCCTCCACCCACAGATACGCAGTGTTTT. It is translated as CASSVVGHPPPTDTQCF.

The chain recombines TRBV11-2 with TRBJ1-1; D not certain. The CDR3 totals 11 residues. V lost 8 bases, J lost 8 bases, and 12 bases lay in between. CDR1 and CDR2 (germline): SGHAT, FQNNGV. As DNA, the CDR3 is TGTGCCAGCTGCCCCGGGAGGGAAGCTTTCTTT. Its translation is CASCPGREAFF.

Regarding this clonotype: One junction end disagrees with the germline gene, perhaps due to a read error. The genes are TRBV6-5 and TRBJ2-7; tentatively, D is TRBD1 (6 bases). Looked up from germline, CDR1 is MNHEY and CDR2 is SVGAGI. This CDR3 is built from 15 residues. The CDR3 spells CASIYKDSSSYKQYF. Here the CDR3 DNA reads TGTGCCAGCATTTACAAGGACAGCAGTTCCTACAAGCAGTACTTC.

A note on this clonotype: One end of the junction does not line up with germline, which may come from a read error. Here the CDR3 reads CASPITQGTTSLLRF. CDR3 DNA sequence: TGTGCCAGCCCCATCACCCAGGGGACTACTTCACTCCTCCGCTTT. The V call is TRBV11-2, the J call TRBJ1-6, with TRBD1 as a possible D gene (6 bases). The germline gives CDR1 SGHAT, CDR2 FQNNGV. The CDR3 has 15 residues. Drawing the rest from reference TRBV11-2 and TRBJ1-6, the complete variable domain is EAGVAQSPRYKIIEKRQSVAFWCNPISGHATLYWYQQILGQGPKLLIQFQNNGVVDDSQLPKDRFSAERLKGVDSTLKIQPAKLEDSAVYLCASPITQGTTSLLRFGNGTRLTVT.